Listed below are T cell receptor beta chains from one sample, sequenced in a study of blood T cells in healthy people across ages. MiXCR was run by TCRdb on the 5' RACE reads, yielding one entry per CDR3 protein. The table has under 1,000,000 distinct CDR3 sequences, 35% to 60% seen once; the top ten hold 15% to 20%. Sequencing was done on a sample of blood. Every receptor here comes from a man older than 75 in good health. Each CDR3 is given with its conserved first and last residue. D genes are given only for firm matches. A row's size may be missing; if present it is once, few, many or a size class.

size,V,D,J,CDR3,DNA
NA,TRBV18,NA,TRBJ2-5,CASSPPSRAKETQYF,TGTGCCAGCTCACCACCGAGCAGGGCGAAAGAGACCCAGTACTTC
once,TRBV6-2/TRBV6-3,NA,TRBJ2-7,CARSSGRNEQYF,TGTGCCAGAAGTTCAGGACGAAACGAGCAGTACTTC
few,TRBV28,TRBD2,TRBJ2-1,CASSLWSSGNNEQFF,TGTGCCAGCAGTTTATGGTCTAGCGGCAACAATGAGCAGTTCTTC
many,TRBV28,NA,TRBJ2-3,CASGVWDTQYF,TGTGCCAGCGGGGTTTGGGATACGCAGTATTTT
many,TRBV19,NA,TRBJ2-6,CASTGAGANVLTF,TGTGCCAGTACCGGGGCTGGGGCCAACGTCCTGACTTTC
NA,TRBV20-1,NA,TRBJ1-4,CSAPHNEKLFF,TGCAGTGCGCCTCACAATGAAAAACTGTTTTTT
NA,TRBV29-1,NA,TRBJ2-1,CSADRTPYNEQFF,TGCAGTGCAGACAGGACACCCTACAATGAGCAGTTCTTC
NA,TRBV20-1,TRBD2,TRBJ2-7,CSAQERTSGNNEQYF,TGCAGTGCCCAAGAGCGGACTAGCGGAAACAATGAGCAGTACTTC
NA,TRBV20-1,TRBD2,TRBJ2-1,CSARDLISGSFLGEQFF,TGCAGTGCTAGAGATCTCATAAGCGGGAGCTTCTTGGGTGAGCAGTTCTTC
NA,TRBV28,NA,TRBJ2-2,CASSLFSLNTGELFF,TGTGCCAGCAGTTTATTCAGTTTGAACACCGGGGAGCTGTTTTTT
once,TRBV2,NA,TRBJ2-1,CASSDERNSYNEEFF,TGTGCCAGCAGTGATGAGCGGAACTCCTACAATGAGGAGTTCTTC
many,TRBV7-2,TRBD2,TRBJ2-6,CASSFKREAGGANVLTF,TGTGCCAGCAGCTTTAAGCGGGAGGCAGGTGGGGCCAACGTCCTGACTTTC
NA,TRBV23-1,TRBD2,TRBJ2-7,CASGPTSEVDCNEQYF,TGCGCCAGCGGGCCGACTAGCGAGGTCGATTGCAATGAGCAGTACTTC
NA,TRBV28,TRBD1,TRBJ2-3,CASSLLRGQGTDTQYF,TGTGCCAGCAGTTTATTAAGGGGACAGGGCACAGATACGCAGTATTTT
NA,TRBV20-1,NA,TRBJ1-2,CSAPQEYGYTF,TGCAGTGCTCCACAGGAGTATGGCTACACCTTC
few,TRBV2,NA,TRBJ2-7,CASSVDWMGYEQYF,TGTGCCAGCAGTGTCGACTGGATGGGCTACGAGCAGTACTTC
NA,TRBV5-1,TRBD1,TRBJ1-1,CASSLTGVTEAFF,TGTGCCAGCAGCTTGACAGGGGTTACTGAAGCTTTCTTT
once,TRBV12-3/TRBV12-4,TRBD1,TRBJ2-1,CASSTGGWYEQFF,TGTGCCAGCAGTACAGGGGGCTGGTATGAGCAGTTCTTC
few,TRBV10-3,NA,TRBJ1-6,CAISESRGGNSPLHF,TGTGCCATCAGTGAGTCACGGGGTGGTAATTCACCCCTCCACTTT
many,TRBV9,NA,TRBJ2-7,CASSVGAGTMYEQYF,TGTGCCAGCAGTGTTGGGGCCGGGACCATGTACGAGCAGTACTTC